This T cell receptor (beta chain) is from a study of T cell responses to AZD1222 COVID-19 vaccine. The study's findings and limits: Following two doses of AZD1222, Spike-specific TCR breadth and depth rose. CD4 TCRs covered the whole spike, strongest at regions 160-218 and 743-854. Clonal diversity may have been underestimated in mostly white British donors.

The V end lost 2 bases, the J end lost 11 bases, and 13 bases lay between the germline ends. Germline V gene lookup returns CDR1 MNHNS and CDR2 SASEGT. This CDR3 comprises 12 residues. The sample holds a few counts of this clone. Its cognate antigen is unknown. Measured with immunoSEQ multiplex PCR; TCRdb has only the in-frame clones, and not every one. The sample consists of around 130,000 clones, roughly nine tenths of them appearing once. The V and J genes are TRBV6-1 and TRBJ2-7; D remains unclear. The sample in question was peripheral blood, obtained on day 0 of AZD1222 vaccination. The sequence derives from an adult in good health. The CDR3 sequence is CASSERLLTEYF. The CDR3 region has the DNA TGTGCCAGCAGTGAAAGGCTGTTAACGGAGTACTTC.